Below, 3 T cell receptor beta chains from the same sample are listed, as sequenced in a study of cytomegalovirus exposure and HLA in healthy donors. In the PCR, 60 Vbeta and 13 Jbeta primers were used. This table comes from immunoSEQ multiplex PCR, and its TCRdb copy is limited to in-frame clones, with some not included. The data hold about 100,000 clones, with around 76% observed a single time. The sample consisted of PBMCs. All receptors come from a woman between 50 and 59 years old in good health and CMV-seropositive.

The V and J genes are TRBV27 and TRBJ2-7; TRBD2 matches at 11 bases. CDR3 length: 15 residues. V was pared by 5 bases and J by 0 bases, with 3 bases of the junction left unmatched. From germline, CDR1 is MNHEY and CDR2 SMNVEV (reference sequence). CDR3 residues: CASSPGLADSYEQYF. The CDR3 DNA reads TGTGCCAGCAGTCCGGGACTAGCGGACTCCTACGAGCAGTACTTC.

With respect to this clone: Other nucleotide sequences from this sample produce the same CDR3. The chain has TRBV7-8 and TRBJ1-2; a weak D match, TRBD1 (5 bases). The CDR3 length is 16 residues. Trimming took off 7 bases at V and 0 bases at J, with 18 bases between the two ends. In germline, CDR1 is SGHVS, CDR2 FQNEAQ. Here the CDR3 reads CASNASPTAANYGYTF. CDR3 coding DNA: TGTGCCAGCAACGCTTCACCGACAGCAGCTAACTATGGCTACACCTTC.

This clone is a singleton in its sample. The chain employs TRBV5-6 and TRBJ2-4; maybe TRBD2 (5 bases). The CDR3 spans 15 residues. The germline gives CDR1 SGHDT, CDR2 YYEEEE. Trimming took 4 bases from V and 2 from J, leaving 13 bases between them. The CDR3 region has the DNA TGTGCCAGCAGCACTTATCGGGGTCCCAAAAACATTCAGTACTTC. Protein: CASSTYRGPKNIQYF.